This T cell receptor beta chain derives from a study of glioma-infiltrating T cells after dendritic cell vaccination. Sequencing was performed with immunoSEQ multiplex PCR; in TCRdb, only in-frame clones are kept and a portion is missing. The sample contains approximately 91,000 clones, about 81% of which appear only once. The time point was: after dendritic cell vaccination, including at tumor progression/relapse. This sample comprised blood, obtained after dendritic cell vaccination. This receptor was taken from a human donor with glioblastoma.

CDR3 amino acids: CAWSTRPDTQYF. The CDR3 nucleotides read TGTGCCTGGAGTACCAGGCCAGATACGCAGTATTTT. The chain joins TRBV30 to TRBJ2-3; D uncertain. CDR3 length equals 12 residues. V lost 2 bases, J lost 4 bases, and 7 bases lay in between. The germline V gene has CDR1 GTSNPN and CDR2 SVGIG (reference sequence).